The rows below give T cell receptor beta chains drawn from one sample of a study of blood T cell repertoires in COVID-19. The data were produced by immunoSEQ multiplex PCR, yet TCRdb's version contains in-frame clones alone and is incomplete. The data contain 250,000 to 350,000 clones, approximately 89% of them singletons. The material sequenced was peripheral blood. The receptors derive from a woman between 45 and 60 years old who had recovered from COVID-19. Each CDR3 is given without its conserved first and last residue.

j_call | v_call | cdr3_length | cdr3_aa
TRBJ2-3 | TRBV18 | 12 | ASSPTFSTDTQY
TRBJ2-2 | TRBV19 | 14 | ASSIAGRTNTGELF
TRBJ2-2 | TRBV7-7 | 12 | ASSLDRDTGELF
TRBJ1-2 | TRBV3-1/TRBV3-2 | 14 | ASSQVVSAKGGGYT
TRBJ2-3 | TRBV24-1 | 15 | ATSDGGQGSGTDTQY
TRBJ2-7 | TRBV18 | 11 | ASSPTSSYEQY
TRBJ2-1 | TRBV7-9 | 11 | ASSFTGDSEQF
TRBJ1-3 | TRBV15 | 16 | ATSRDPLIFISGNTIY
TRBJ1-6 | TRBV5-4 | 12 | ASSLASTGTPLH
TRBJ1-2 | TRBV6-5 | 13 | ASRPRTGVRYGYT
TRBJ1-5 | TRBV28 | 15 | ASSLKGVSKRNQPQH
TRBJ1-5 | TRBV19 | 11 | ASTETGNQPQH
TRBJ2-1 | TRBV14 | 20 | ASSQEPGPGLASSRHQNEQF
TRBJ2-1 | TRBV19 | 14 | ASSMVWGVRLNEQF
TRBJ2-1 | TRBV4-3 | 16 | ASSQTGTGGRGGNEQF
TRBJ2-3 | TRBV4-3 | 11 | ASSRGPGDTQY
TRBJ1-4 | TRBV4-3 | 15 | ASSPRNGAKHNEKLF
TRBJ2-3 | TRBV5-1 | 10 | ASSGDRGGQY
TRBJ1-2 | TRBV12-3/TRBV12-4 | 10 | ASSPGTTFYT
TRBJ1-6 | TRBV6-5 | 11 | ASTKNFNSPLH
TRBJ2-5 | TRBV19 | 11 | ASSRLYGETQY
TRBJ1-2 | TRBV30 | 12 | ARVSSYSLSGYT
TRBJ1-5 | TRBV4-1 | 12 | ASRANGRRGPQH
TRBJ2-1 | TRBV2 | 9 | ASSPSAEQF
TRBJ1-2 | TRBV5-4 | 12 | ASSLARGNYGYT
TRBJ1-1 | TRBV19 | 15 | ASSIGTGGLTNTEAF
TRBJ2-7 | TRBV5-1 | 11 | ASRTGSSYEQY
TRBJ1-5 | TRBV7-2 | 12 | ASSLEVGGQPQH
TRBJ1-1 | TRBV4-3 | 13 | ASSQNRGSSTEAF
TRBJ2-1 | TRBV5-1 | 14 | ASSSFSGNSYNEQF
TRBJ2-1 | TRBV19 | 14 | ASSMGSGGVHNEQF
TRBJ1-2 | TRBV19 | 12 | ASTHRREYSGYT
TRBJ2-1 | TRBV18 | 15 | ASSPRRGGGTYNEQF
TRBJ2-1 | TRBV7-2 | 16 | ASSLRTSTGSSYNEQF
TRBJ2-1 | TRBV9 | 14 | ASSVAGTGGYNEQF
TRBJ2-2 | TRBV9 | 14 | ASSQRGTANTGELF
TRBJ2-3 | TRBV28 | 14 | ASSDLAGGGTDTQY
TRBJ2-2 | TRBV28 | 13 | ASSNYGANTGELF